This T cell receptor (beta chain) was identified in a study of blood T cell repertoires in COVID-19. Study in general: Italy, Spain and the United States were the sources of the convalescent and acute COVID-19 samples. Sources were T cells, B-cell-depleted T cells, or PBMCs; the material itself was cDNA or gDNA.

V was clipped by 5 bases and J by 6 bases, with 15 bases between them. The CDR3 has 14 amino acids. Germline lookup yields CDR1 SGHAT and CDR2 FQNNGV. In the source study's methods: By means of reference gene primer amplification, nucleated cell counts were estimated. TCRdb keeps only in-frame clones here, not all; method: immunoSEQ multiplex PCR. The DNA gave D and trimming, while V, J and clone size come from that table. The data contain 130,000 to 150,000 clones, around 87% of them singletons. The sequenced sample was peripheral blood. This chain uses TRBV11-2 with TRBJ2-3; D is possibly TRBD2 (5 bases). The sequence was collected from a woman aged 60-75 years with active COVID-19. CDR3 protein: CASSKPGSRDTQYF. In DNA form, the CDR3 reads TGTGCCAGCAGCAAACCGGGATCTCGGGATACGCAGTATTTT. Full variable domain (rest looked up from reference TRBV11-2 and TRBJ2-3): EAGVAQSPRYKIIEKRQSVAFWCNPISGHATLYWYQQILGQGPKLLIQFQNNGVVDDSQLPKDRFSAERLKGVDSTLKIQPAKLEDSAVYLCASSKPGSRDTQYFGPGTRLTVL.